The 22 T cell receptor beta chains in this list originate from one sample, sequenced in a study of response to subunit inactivated influenza vaccine. Each CDR3 protein gets one entry after TCRdb re-called the RT-PCR reads with MiXCR. The repertoire holds hundreds of thousands of distinct CDR3 sequences, with about 8% as singletons. The material sequenced was PBMCs from blood, taken 23 to 25 months after vaccination. Receptors were obtained from a man aged 45 to 70 who received an inactivated influenza vaccine.

This clonotype was recorded at least ten times. The genes are TRBV4-3 and TRBJ2-7; 9 bases match TRBD1. Germline V CDR1 and CDR2: LGHNA, YSLEER. CDR3 length: 17 residues. The J segment lost 7 bases and the V segment lost 1 base, leaving 14 bases of the junction unmatched. CDR3 residues: CASSQGNWDRANNEQYF. Written as DNA, the CDR3 is TGCGCCAGCAGCCAAGGAAATTGGGACAGGGCTAATAATGAGCAGTACTTC.

This chain uses TRBV2 with TRBJ2-3, with D possibly TRBD1 on 6 matching bases. Germline V gene data show CDR1 as SNHLY and CDR2 as FYNNEI. The CDR3 has 14 residues. Deletions cut 7 bases from V and 4 bases from J, with 15 bases between. The CDR3: CASTWAGESDTQYF. In DNA form, the CDR3 reads TGTGCCAGCACGTGGGCAGGGGAGTCAGATACGCAGTATTTT.

Turning to this clonotype: The junction and the germline gene differ at one end; a read error may be behind it. The rearrangement uses TRBV12-3 or TRBV12-4 and TRBJ1-1; no firm D call. The CDR3 is 14 residues long. CDR3 nucleotide sequence: TGTGCCAGCAGTTTAGGCCAGCCGAACGCTGAAGCTTTCTTT. Protein sequence: CASSLGQPNAEAFF.

The chain is built from TRBV12-3 or TRBV12-4 and TRBJ2-3; TRBD2 aligns across 8 bases. J was trimmed by 4 bases and V by 3 bases; bases with no gene match: 3. The CDR3 runs to 14 residues. The DNA for the CDR3 is TGTGCCAGCAGTTTGGAGCGGGGGTCAGATACGCAGTATTTT. It is translated as CASSLERGSDTQYF.

This clonotype was recorded many times. The V and J genes are TRBV28 and TRBJ2-5; no firm D call. CDR1 and CDR2 (germline): MDHEN, SYDVKM. Trimming removed 3 bases from V and 1 base from J, with 9 bases in between. The CDR3 is 14 amino acids. CDR3: CASSFWKTQETQYF. In DNA form, the CDR3 reads TGTGCCAGCAGTTTTTGGAAGACCCAAGAGACCCAGTACTTC.

This clonotype was seen at least ten times. The chain employs TRBV25-1 and TRBJ2-7, with 8 bases matching TRBD1. CDR1 is MGHDK, CDR2 SYGVNS, per germline. CDR3 length equals 15 residues. Trimming at V came to 3 bases and at J to 3 bases, leaving 7 bases not matched to a gene. Here the CDR3 DNA reads TGTGCCAGCAGTGATCCCGGGGACAGGAGCTACGAGCAGTACTTC. Translation: CASSDPGDRSYEQYF.

The V and J genes are TRBV7-6 and TRBJ2-1, with 10 bases lining up with TRBD2. CDR3 length equals 14 residues. From germline, CDR1 is SGHVS and CDR2 FNYEAQ. Unmatched junction bases numbered 6, after V lost 6 bases and J lost 7 bases. This chain's CDR3 is CASRSAGGLNEQFF. The CDR3 region has the DNA TGTGCCAGCAGGTCAGCGGGAGGGTTAAATGAGCAGTTCTTC.

This chain uses TRBV20-1 with TRBJ2-1, with 7 bases that match TRBD2. The germline V gene encodes CDR1 DFQATT and CDR2 SNEGSKA (reference sequence). V lost 5 bases and J lost 2; bases outside the gene matches: 9. This CDR3 is built from 15 residues. CDR3 amino acids: CSAQPTSATYNEQFF. In DNA form, the CDR3 reads TGCAGTGCTCAACCAACTAGCGCCACCTACAATGAGCAGTTCTTC.

This clonotype turned up a few times. The chain employs TRBV28 and TRBJ1-1; D gene ambiguous. Germline-derived CDR1 and CDR2 are MDHEN and SYDVKM. The CDR3 extends over 12 amino acids. Between the trimmed V and J ends, which lost 2 bases and 10 bases, there was a span of 11 bases. The chain's CDR3 is CASSLQDRRAFF. The CDR3 DNA is TGTGCCAGCAGTTTACAAGACCGGAGAGCTTTCTTT.

This clonotype appeared a few times. The V call is TRBV18, the J call TRBJ1-1; maybe TRBD1 (5 bases). This CDR3 is built from 13 residues. Germline lookup yields CDR1 KGHSH and CDR2 LQKENI. The V end lost 5 bases, the J end lost 6 bases, and 13 bases lay between the germline ends. The CDR3 region has the DNA TGTGCCAGCTCAAAAGGGACGGGGGCTGAAGCTTTCTTT. Its translation is CASSKGTGAEAFF.

The V and J genes are TRBV2 and TRBJ2-7, with 7 bases identical to TRBD1. This CDR3 region has 15 residues. The V and J ends lost 1 base and 10 bases, in that order; junction bases with no gene match: 13. Germline CDR1 SNHLY, CDR2 FYNNEI. The CDR3 DNA reads as TGTGCCAGCAGTGAAGTCGCGACAGGGAGTATAGAACAGTACTTC. Amino acids: CASSEVATGSIEQYF.

The chain couples TRBV5-1 to TRBJ2-1; 10 bases are a match to TRBD1. CDR1 is SGHRS and CDR2 is YFSETQ in the germline V gene. This CDR3 comprises 16 residues. Losses at the gene ends were 4 bases for V and 2 bases for J; bases not matched to a gene: 6. CDR3 protein: CASSVLTGGAYNEQFF. The CDR3 DNA sequence: TGCGCCAGCAGCGTACTGACAGGGGGCGCCTACAATGAGCAGTTCTTC.

This clonotype was counted between two and nine times. The chain carries TRBV20-1 and TRBJ2-3, with 8 bases fitting TRBD2. V lost 3 bases to trimming and J lost 1 base; unmatched junction nucleotides: 3. Per germline, CDR1 DFQATT and CDR2 SNEGSKA (reference sequence). The CDR3 is made up of 14 amino acids. CDR3 residues: CSASTSGGTDTQYF. Written as DNA, the CDR3 is TGCAGTGCTAGTACTAGCGGAGGCACAGATACGCAGTATTTT.

The rearrangement links TRBV29-1 to TRBJ2-1; 8 bases line up with TRBD2. Germline-derived CDR1 and CDR2 are SQVTM and ANQGSEA. V dropped 0 bases and J dropped 5; count of bases not matched to a gene: 12. The CDR3 runs to 17 residues. CDR3 residues: CSVEEDLAGTRNNEQFF. DNA of the CDR3: TGCAGCGTTGAAGAAGATCTAGCGGGCACTAGAAACAATGAGCAGTTCTTC.

This sequence joins TRBV20-1 and TRBJ1-4; the match to TRBD1 covers 9 bases. Trimming cost V 4 bases and J 6 bases; bases outside gene matches: 12. In germline, CDR1 is DFQATT, CDR2 SNEGSKA (reference sequence). The CDR3 extends over 16 amino acids. The chain's CDR3 is CSANPGTGGDYEKLFF. The DNA of the CDR3 is TGCAGTGCTAACCCGGGAACAGGGGGCGATTATGAAAAACTGTTTTTT.

This clonotype was recorded at least ten times. The V gene is TRBV15, the J gene TRBJ2-1; the match to TRBD1 covers 7 bases. Germline CDR1 and CDR2: LNHNV and YYDKDF (reference sequence). The length of the CDR3 is 16 residues. V lost 1 base and J lost 3; bases outside the gene matches: 6. CDR3 sequence (DNA): TGTGCCACCAGCAGAGTAGACAGGGTGCACTACAATGAGCAGTTCTTC. Translating it yields CATSRVDRVHYNEQFF.

This clonotype was counted many times. The chain combines TRBV7-2 with TRBJ2-2; no definite D call. The CDR3 contains 14 residues. The germline V gene has CDR1 SGHTA and CDR2 FQGNSA. The V end lost 6 bases, the J end lost 5 bases, and 13 bases lay between the germline ends. For the CDR3, the DNA is TGTGCCAGCAGTCCCGGTCTCGTTACCGGGGAGCTGTTTTTT. Translating it yields CASSPGLVTGELFF.

This sequence joins TRBV28 and TRBJ2-1, with 12 bases lining up with TRBD2. The J segment lost 4 bases and the V segment lost 4 bases, leaving 8 bases of the junction unmatched. Germline assignment: CDR1 MDHEN and CDR2 SYDVKM. The CDR3 is 17 amino acids. CDR3 region: CASSSLAGGPIYNEQFF. DNA of the CDR3: TGTGCCAGCAGTTCCCTAGCGGGGGGGCCCATTTACAATGAGCAGTTCTTC.

J is TRBJ2-7 and V is TRBV7-9, with TRBD2 as a possible D gene (7 bases). The germline V gene encodes CDR1 SEHNR and CDR2 FQNEAQ (reference sequence). There are 13 residues in the CDR3. Trimming pared 3 bases from V and 7 bases from J, leaving 13 bases between. The DNA for the CDR3 is TGTGCCAGCAGCTTTGGGGGGGCGCGGGAGCAGTACTTC. Protein sequence: CASSFGGAREQYF.

In this sample, this clonotype turned up a few times. V is TRBV21-1 and J is TRBJ2-5; the DNA was not compared with TRBD2, the D call given in the table. TRBV21-1 is a recognized pseudogene. CDR3 size: 19 residues. The CDR3 DNA is TGTGCCAGCAGCAAATCTGAAGCTAGCGGGAGACCAGGGCAAGAGACCCAGTACTTC. Its translation is CASSKSEASGRPGQETQYF.

This clonotype was recorded at least ten times. The chain recombines TRBV10-3 with TRBJ2-1; D not resolved. Germline V gives CDR1 ENHRY, CDR2 SYGVKD. CDR3 size: 9 residues. V shed 7 bases and J shed 9 bases, with 4 bases lying between them. The CDR3 protein is CAINGEQFF. The CDR3 bases are TGTGCCATCAACGGTGAGCAGTTCTTC.

This clonotype was seen repeatedly, ten times or more. The V call is TRBV12-3 or TRBV12-4, the J call TRBJ1-1; D gene uncertain. This CDR3 spans 13 amino acids. Trimming took 3 bases from V and 8 from J, leaving 13 bases between them. DNA of the CDR3: TGTGCCAGCAGTTTTCACGGACCCTTAGAAGCTTTCTTT. The encoded protein is CASSFHGPLEAFF.